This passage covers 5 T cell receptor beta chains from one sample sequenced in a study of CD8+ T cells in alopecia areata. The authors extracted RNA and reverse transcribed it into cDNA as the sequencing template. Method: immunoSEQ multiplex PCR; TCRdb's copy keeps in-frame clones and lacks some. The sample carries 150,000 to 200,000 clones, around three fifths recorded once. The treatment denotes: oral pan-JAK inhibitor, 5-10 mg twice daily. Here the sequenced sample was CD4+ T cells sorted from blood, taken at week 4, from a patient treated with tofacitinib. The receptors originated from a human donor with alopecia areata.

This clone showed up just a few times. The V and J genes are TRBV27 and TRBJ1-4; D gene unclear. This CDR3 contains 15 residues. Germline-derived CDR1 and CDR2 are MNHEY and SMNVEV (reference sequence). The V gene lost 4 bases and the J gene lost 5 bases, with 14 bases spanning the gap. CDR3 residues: CASSWSALSNEKLFF. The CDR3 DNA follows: TGTGCCAGCAGTTGGTCAGCCCTCAGCAATGAAAAACTGTTTTTT.

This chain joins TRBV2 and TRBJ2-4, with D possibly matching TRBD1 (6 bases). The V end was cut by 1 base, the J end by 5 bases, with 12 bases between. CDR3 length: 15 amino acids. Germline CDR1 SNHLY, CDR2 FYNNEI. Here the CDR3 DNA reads TGTGCCAGCAGTGAAGGACACAGGGTCCAAAACATTCAGTACTTC. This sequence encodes CASSEGHRVQNIQYF.

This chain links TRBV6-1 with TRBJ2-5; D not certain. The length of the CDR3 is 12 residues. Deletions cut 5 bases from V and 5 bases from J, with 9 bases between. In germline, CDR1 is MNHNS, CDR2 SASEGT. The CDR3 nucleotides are TGTGCCAGCAGTCGAGGAATGGAGACCCAGTACTTC. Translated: CASSRGMETQYF.

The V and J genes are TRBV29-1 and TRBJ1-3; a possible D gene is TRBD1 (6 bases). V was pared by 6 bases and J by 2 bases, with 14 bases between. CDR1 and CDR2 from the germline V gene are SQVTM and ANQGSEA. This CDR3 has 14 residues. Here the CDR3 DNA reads TGCAGCGTGGGCCTCTCAGGGGCTGGAAACACCATATATTTT. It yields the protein CSVGLSGAGNTIYF. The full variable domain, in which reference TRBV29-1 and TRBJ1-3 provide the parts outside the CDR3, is SAVISQKPSRDICQRGTSLTIQCQVDSQVTMMFWYRQQPGQSLTLIATANQGSEATYESGFVIDKFPISRPNLTFSTLTVSNMSPEDSSIYLCSVGLSGAGNTIYFGEGSWLTVV.

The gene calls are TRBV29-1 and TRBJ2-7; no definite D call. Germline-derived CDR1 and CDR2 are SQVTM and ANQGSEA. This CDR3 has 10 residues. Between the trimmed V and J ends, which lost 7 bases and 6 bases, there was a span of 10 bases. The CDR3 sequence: CSARDLEQYF. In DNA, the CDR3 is TGCAGCGCCCGAGACCTCGAGCAGTACTTC.